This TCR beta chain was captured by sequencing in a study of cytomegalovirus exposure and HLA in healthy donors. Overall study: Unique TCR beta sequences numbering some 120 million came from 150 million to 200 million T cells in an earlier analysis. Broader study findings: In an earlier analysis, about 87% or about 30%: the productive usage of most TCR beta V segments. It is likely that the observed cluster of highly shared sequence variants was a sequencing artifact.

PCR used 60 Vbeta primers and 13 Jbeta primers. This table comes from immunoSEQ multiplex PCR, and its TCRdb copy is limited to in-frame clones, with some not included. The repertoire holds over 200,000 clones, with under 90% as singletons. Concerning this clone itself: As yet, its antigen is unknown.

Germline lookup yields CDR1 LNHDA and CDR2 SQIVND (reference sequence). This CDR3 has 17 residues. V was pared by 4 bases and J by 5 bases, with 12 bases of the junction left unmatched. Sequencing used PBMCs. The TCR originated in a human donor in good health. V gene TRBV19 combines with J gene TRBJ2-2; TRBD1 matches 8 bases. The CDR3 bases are TGTGCCAGTAGTACTCTTAGCGGACAGGGTTTAACCGGGGAGCTGTTTTTT. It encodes CASSTLSGQGLTGELFF.